This T cell receptor beta chain was documented in a study of blood T cells in healthy people across ages. There were healthy Caucasian individuals from Russia, aged roughly 6 to 90, serving as donors. A J-beta primer mix and a sample-barcoded 5' primer were used in a second PCR of about 7 to 12 cycles. TCRdb redid the calling of the 5' RACE reads with MiXCR, one entry per CDR3 protein. The sample has 550,000 to 750,000 distinct CDR3 sequences, over 20% seen once. Germline V gives CDR1 LNHDA, CDR2 SQIVND (reference sequence). The ends lost 8 bases at V and 7 bases at J; junction bases unmatched: 14. This CDR3 is 15 amino acids long.

The receptor was isolated from a man in his 70s in good health. The V gene is TRBV19, the J gene TRBJ2-1, with 7 bases that match TRBD2. The source material was blood. CDR3 in DNA: TGTGCCAGTCGGGCCCTAAAGCGGGACCAGAATGAGCAGTTCTTC. This translates into CASRALKRDQNEQFF.